This section outlines one T cell receptor beta chain sequence together with its context. This clonotype was seen repeatedly, ten times or more. Its antigen has not been determined. There are no base qualities to consult, and no much larger clone falls within one base. Blood bank volunteers in Maryland, USA served as the healthy controls. Libraries from unsorted PBMCs were made from 2 million PBMCs kept in RNAlater at -80 degrees C until RNA extraction. Peripheral blood underwent Ficoll-Hypaque density gradient centrifugation to isolate PBMCs, which were then cryopreserved in liquid nitrogen. This entry is derived from a study of neurological immune-mediated disorders (dated by TCRdb to about 2019). About the full investigation: Using UMI-based sequencing, the study compared peripheral blood TCR-beta repertoires from patients with HTLV-I-associated myelopathy (HAM/TSP), patients with multiple sclerosis, and healthy controls. Longitudinal samples, technical triplicates and paired sorted CD4+ and CD8+ T-cell subsets, alongside PBMC samples, were included among the approximately 98 TCR-beta libraries. The cohort comprised roughly 70 subjects: about 15 HAM/TSP patients, some 35 multiple sclerosis patients and 20 or so healthy controls. General findings and caveats noted by the study authors: Expanded clones from different subjects shared no identical CDR3 amino acid sequences, which suggests that TCR-beta repertoires were private in all groups. The highest TCR clonal expansion was observed in HAM/TSP patients, whereas the lowest was observed in MS patients, even when compared with healthy controls.

CDR1 and CDR2 are read off the germline V gene as SGHRS and YFSETQ. V is cut by 0 bases and J by 6 bases, and the space between the germline ends is 6 bases. From the cysteine through the phenylalanine, the CDR3 covers 13 amino acids. Only the CDR3 DNA stays, 39 bases, in frame from base 1. cDNA was synthesized by template-switch 5'RACE using a primer with a 10-nucleotide random unique molecular identifier that tagged each TCR transcript. Over 190 million TCR-beta sequences, covering 15-18 subjects, were produced in each sequencing run. The RNeasy kit was used for extraction of total RNA. The KAPA Real-time Library Amplification kit was used to amplify TCR-beta VDJ regions with primers targeting the TCR constant region and the 5'RACE anchor. A first PCR added sample indexes and Illumina adaptors, and a second PCR then raised library yield. After purification with Ampure beads, the TCR product of roughly 650 bp was size-selected on a 2% E-gel SizeSelection system. Library quality was checked on a Bioanalyzer, concentration was measured with Qubit, and libraries were quantified with the Kapa Library Quantification kit before pooling. An Illumina HiSeq 2500 was used to sequence the libraries paired-end at 2 x 150 bp. To increase sequence diversity, roughly 23-30% phiX was spiked into each library pool. Per the authors' processing: Quality-filtered reads were processed with the UMI-based MiGEC pipeline, and over 90% of raw TCR sequences were removed by the MiGEC pipeline during error correction. VDJ genes were aligned to IMGT germline references, and clonotypes were defined by unique CDR3 amino acid sequence plus V-J genes. Clonal expansion, Shannon diversity and CDR3 relatedness were evaluated with VDJtools (CalcPairwiseDistances, ClusterSamples), while phylogenetic trees were built in CLCbio workbench. Expanded clones were defined as having at least 8 unique UMIs, based on coefficient-of-variation modelling across technical triplicates. TCRdb took the public reads, trimmed them with fastp at Q25, ran MiXCR for clone calling and kept in-frame beta chains. Merged by CDR3 protein, the rows form single entries marked with the most common genes and DNA. For this entry, the V and J calls and clone size follow TCRdb and not the study's own pipeline. The sample yields about 50,000 distinct CDR3 sequences; 16% were counted once. 4% to 4.5% of the sample belongs to the ten largest clones.

The V and J genes are TRBV5-1 and TRBJ2-2; a tentative D call is TRBD1 (6 bases match). The source is a man aged 60 to 69 in good health. Sequencing input: PBMCs. The CDR3 reads CASSLDRAGELFF. The nucleotide sequence is TGCGCCAGCAGCTTGGACAGGGCCGGGGAGCTGTTTTTT.